These 10 T cell receptor beta chains came from one sample sequenced in a study of cytomegalovirus exposure and HLA in healthy donors. Amplification used 60 Vbeta primers and 13 Jbeta primers. Assay used: immunoSEQ multiplex PCR; TCRdb lists only in-frame clones, some missing. The sample yields 65,000 to 85,000 clones, roughly 90% seen once. The sequenced material came from PBMCs. These receptors originate from a woman in her thirties in good health and CMV-seronegative.

This clone was recorded a few times. This rearrangement joins TRBV6-1 to TRBJ2-3; TRBD2 matches at 7 bases. The V and J ends lost 7 bases and 0 bases, in that order; junction bases with no gene match: 7. CDR3 length equals 15 residues. Looked up from germline, CDR1 is MNHNS and CDR2 is SASEGT. The CDR3 nucleotides are TGTGCCAGCACCCTATCAGCGGGAAGCACAGATACGCAGTATTTT. Amino acid sequence: CASTLSAGSTDTQYF.

This clone was recorded a few times. The CDR3 bases are TGTGCCAGCAGCACTAGCGGGAGGCCCCCCTACGAGCAGTACTTC. As protein: CASSTSGRPPYEQYF. The chain carries TRBV5-6 and TRBJ2-7; 12 positions match TRBD2. The CDR3 has 15 amino acids. Trimming removed 4 bases from V and 2 bases from J; junction bases left unmatched: 4. Germline CDR1 reads SGHDT; CDR2 reads YYEEEE.

With regard to this clone: One end of the junction does not line up with germline, which may come from a read error. The V call is TRBV7-2, the J call TRBJ2-7; possible D gene TRBD2, 6 bases. CDR1 and CDR2 from the germline V gene are SGHTA and FQGNSA. This CDR3 is 15 amino acids long. For the CDR3, the DNA is TGTGCCAGCAGCTTTCAGGTCGGGAGCTCCAACGAGCAGTACTTC. Its translation is CASSFQVGSSNEQYF.

This clone appeared a few times. V and J are TRBV28 and TRBJ1-1; possibly TRBD1 for D (5 bases). This CDR3 has 13 amino acids. With 6 bases removed from V and 6 bases from J, the gap between germline ends came to 14 bases. CDR1 is MDHEN, CDR2 SYDVKM, per germline. The DNA for the CDR3 is TGTGCCAGCAGACTCAGGGTTGCGGCTGAAGCTTTCTTT. Protein sequence: CASRLRVAAEAFF.

J is TRBJ2-1 and V is TRBV10-1; 9 nucleotides line up with TRBD2. The trim removed 1 base at V and 0 bases at J, leaving 7 bases unmatched. The CDR3 contains 18 residues. In germline, CDR1 is WNHNN, CDR2 SYGVQD (reference sequence). In DNA, the CDR3 is TGCGCCAGCAGTGAGTGGCTAGCGGGATCGAGCTCCTACAATGAGCAGTTCTTC. Protein: CASSEWLAGSSSYNEQFF.

The chain uses TRBV5-4 and TRBJ2-7, with 9 bases fitting TRBD2. Germline V gene data show CDR1 as SGHNT and CDR2 as YYREEE (reference sequence). V lost 0 bases to trimming and J lost 2 bases; unmatched junction nucleotides: 3. The CDR3 is made up of 15 amino acids. The CDR3 reads CASSLATSGAYEQYF. DNA for the CDR3: TGTGCCAGCAGCTTGGCGACTAGCGGTGCCTACGAGCAGTACTTC. The entire variable domain, with the rest obtained from reference TRBV5-4 and TRBJ2-7, is as follows: ETGVTQSPTHLIKTRGQQVTLRCSSQSGHNTVSWYQQALGQGPQFIFQYYREEENGRGNFPPRFSGLQFPNYSSELNVNALELDDSALYLCASSLATSGAYEQYFGPGTRLTVT.

CDR3 amino acids: CARSLLTTSHYEQYF. CDR3 nucleotides: TGTGCCAGAAGCTTATTGACTACTAGTCACTACGAGCAGTACTTC. The chain carries TRBV5-3 and TRBJ2-7, with D possibly being TRBD2 (5 bases). TRBV5-3 is assigned to the ORF class and has an uncertain function. Trimming shortened V by 2 bases and J by 3 bases, and 15 bases separated the two germline ends. This CDR3 has 15 residues.

This chain connects TRBV30 to TRBJ2-1; 9 bases line up with TRBD1. The CDR3 spans 13 residues. With 5 bases clipped from V and 4 bases from J, the junction kept 3 bases outside the gene matches. The germline CDR1 and CDR2 sequences are GTSNPN and SVGIG (reference sequence). The CDR3 sequence: CAWETGGYNEQFF. The CDR3 nucleotides are TGTGCCTGGGAGACAGGGGGATACAATGAGCAGTTCTTC.

The V gene is TRBV29-1, the J gene TRBJ2-3; tentative D call: TRBD2 (7 bases). CDR3 size: 16 residues. V lost 1 base and J 0 bases, leaving 14 bases between the germline ends. Germline V gives CDR1 SQVTM, CDR2 ANQGSEA. CDR3: CSVEAQGRGSTDTQYF. The CDR3 DNA follows: TGCAGCGTTGAAGCCCAGGGGCGGGGGAGCACAGATACGCAGTATTTT.

The chain couples TRBV2 to TRBJ1-2; possibly TRBD1 for D (6 bases). Germline V CDR1 and CDR2: SNHLY, FYNNEI. Deletions cut 6 bases from V and 3 bases from J, with 11 bases between. This CDR3 is built from 13 residues. The CDR3, as DNA: TGTGCCAGCAGACAGGGCACCTACTATGGCTACACCTTC. Encoded protein: CASRQGTYYGYTF. Full variable domain (remainder filled in from reference TRBV2 and TRBJ1-2): EPEVTQTPSHQVTQMGQEVILRCVPISNHLYFYWYRQILGQKVEFLVSFYNNEISEKSEIFDDQFSVERPDGSNFTLKIRSTKLEDSAMYFCASRQGTYYGYTFGSGTRLTVV.